The present T cell receptor (beta chain) was sequenced within a study of spatial heterogeneity in lung cancer. Study background: More beta-chain than alpha-chain sequences were consistently detected. In the raw reads, each unique TCR and UMI combination was present more than ten times on average. Study-level findings and limits: Mutation counts in tumors were tracked by counts of expanded intratumoral alpha and beta TCRs.

V was cut by 2 bases and J by 6 bases, with 5 bases left in between. The CDR3 runs 12 residues. Per germline, CDR1 MDHEN and CDR2 SYDVKM. Time point given: sample taken at primary tumor resection. Untreated early-stage non-small cell lung cancer patients, fewer than 85 in total, were the donors. Material for sequencing was whole RNA from tumor, nontumor lung or frozen PBMC, left unsorted. This clonotype is categorized as medium-sized. Its antigen is as yet unknown. Each CDR3 protein gets one entry after TCRdb re-called the 5' RACE reads with MiXCR. The sample shows some 7,700 distinct CDR3 sequences, roughly 8.8% of them seen only once.

The TCR was taken from a male donor with early-stage non-small cell lung cancer. This chain connects TRBV28 to TRBJ2-1; no reliable D call. The sample was lung tumor tissue, taken at surgery. The CDR3 here is CASSLGVNEQFF. The DNA for the CDR3 is TGTGCCAGCAGTTTAGGGGTCAATGAGCAGTTCTTC.